A selection of T cell receptor beta chains follows, all from one sample in a study of metastatic and nonmetastatic thyroid tumors. TCRdb re-clonotyped the PCR reads through MiXCR. The sample consists of 80,000 to 85,000 clones, 12% of them appearing once. Sample: tumor tissue. All receptors derive from a female donor with papillary thyroid cancer or a benign thyroid nodule (not recorded which). Some clones in this sample may be carry-over from other donors' samples. Both conserved end residues are part of each CDR3. A D gene is named only where the DNA matches it firmly. Clone size appears in some rows only: once, few, many, or a class for an expanded clone.

v_gene: TRBV9; abundance: many; d_gene: -; j_gene: TRBJ1-1; CDR3aa: CASSARRDTEAFF; CDR3nt: TGTGCCAGCAGCGCCCGCCGGGACACTGAAGCTTTCTTT
v_gene: TRBV4-1; abundance: -; d_gene: -; j_gene: TRBJ2-3; CDR3aa: CASSQVGTIPDTQYF; CDR3nt: TGCGCCAGCAGCCAAGTAGGGACAATCCCAGATACGCAGTATTTT
v_gene: TRBV14; abundance: many; d_gene: -; j_gene: TRBJ2-3; CDR3aa: CASSLIRDTQYF; CDR3nt: TGTGCCAGCAGCTTGATCAGAGATACGCAGTATTTT
v_gene: TRBV2; abundance: many; d_gene: TRBD2; j_gene: TRBJ2-5; CDR3aa: CASRTGLAETAQYF; CDR3nt: TGTGCCAGCAGGACAGGACTAGCGGAGACAGCCCAGTACTTC
v_gene: TRBV2; abundance: few; d_gene: TRBD2; j_gene: TRBJ2-3; CDR3aa: CASWLAGAPGTDTQYF; CDR3nt: TGTGCCAGCTGGCTAGCGGGCGCCCCGGGCACAGATACGCAGTATTTT
v_gene: TRBV20-1; abundance: many; d_gene: -; j_gene: TRBJ2-3; CDR3aa: CSARDRGSTDTQYF; CDR3nt: TGCAGTGCTAGGGATCGGGGCAGCACAGATACGCAGTATTTT
v_gene: TRBV5-6; abundance: -; d_gene: -; j_gene: TRBJ2-5; CDR3aa: CASSLDLGETQYF; CDR3nt: TGTGCCAGCAGCTTGGATCTGGGGGAGACCCAGTACTTC
v_gene: TRBV7-9; abundance: many; d_gene: TRBD2; j_gene: TRBJ2-7; CDR3aa: CASSTTSGSSYEQYF; CDR3nt: TGTGCCAGCAGCACGACTAGCGGAAGCTCCTACGAGCAGTACTTC
v_gene: TRBV25-1; abundance: many; d_gene: -; j_gene: TRBJ2-7; CDR3aa: CASSESGDRSYEQYF; CDR3nt: TGTGCCAGCAGTGAATCGGGGGACAGATCCTACGAGCAGTACTTC
v_gene: TRBV18; abundance: many; d_gene: -; j_gene: TRBJ2-7; CDR3aa: CASSPDRIRGEQYF; CDR3nt: TGTGCCAGCTCACCGGACCGAATCAGGGGCGAGCAGTACTTC
v_gene: TRBV7-3; abundance: many; d_gene: TRBD2; j_gene: TRBJ2-1; CDR3aa: CASTPAGGSYNEQFF; CDR3nt: TGTGCCAGCACCCCTGCCGGGGGGTCCTACAATGAGCAGTTCTTC
v_gene: TRBV5-1; abundance: many; d_gene: -; j_gene: TRBJ2-2; CDR3aa: CASSPVDTGELFF; CDR3nt: TGCGCCAGCAGCCCCGTTGACACCGGGGAGCTGTTTTTT
v_gene: TRBV6-6; abundance: many; d_gene: -; j_gene: TRBJ2-2; CDR3aa: CASSYALGRVNTGELFF; CDR3nt: TGTGCCAGCAGTTACGCACTAGGACGTGTTAACACCGGGGAGCTGTTTTTT
v_gene: TRBV5-6; abundance: many; d_gene: TRBD1; j_gene: TRBJ1-1; CDR3aa: CASSLQGRKDTEAFF; CDR3nt: TGTGCCAGCAGCTTACAGGGGAGAAAGGACACTGAAGCTTTCTTT
v_gene: TRBV5-6; abundance: many; d_gene: -; j_gene: TRBJ1-1; CDR3aa: CASSLSDGTEAFF; CDR3nt: TGTGCCAGCAGCTTATCGGACGGCACTGAAGCTTTCTTT
v_gene: TRBV6-1; abundance: many; d_gene: -; j_gene: TRBJ1-5; CDR3aa: CASTPYPGNQPQHF; CDR3nt: TGTGCCAGCACTCCTTATCCCGGCAATCAGCCCCAGCATTTT
v_gene: TRBV2; abundance: -; d_gene: -; j_gene: TRBJ2-7; CDR3aa: CASSEVVLPISEQYF; CDR3nt: TGTGCCAGCAGTGAAGTGGTGCTCCCGATCTCCGAGCAGTACTTC
v_gene: TRBV6-1; abundance: many; d_gene: -; j_gene: TRBJ1-5; CDR3aa: CASKKGLANVAQHF; CDR3nt: TGTGCCAGCAAGAAGGGACTGGCCAATGTGGCCCAGCATTTT
v_gene: TRBV27; abundance: many; d_gene: TRBD2; j_gene: TRBJ2-2; CDR3aa: CASSSGTSGRTYTGELFF; CDR3nt: TGTGCCAGCAGTTCGGGGACTAGCGGGAGGACCTACACCGGGGAGCTGTTTTTT
v_gene: TRBV5-6; abundance: few; d_gene: TRBD2; j_gene: TRBJ2-7; CDR3aa: CASSAPGLAAYEQYF; CDR3nt: TGTGCCAGCAGCGCCCCGGGACTAGCGGCTTACGAGCAGTACTTC
v_gene: TRBV6-1; abundance: many; d_gene: -; j_gene: TRBJ2-1; CDR3aa: CASHRGRLSYNEQFF; CDR3nt: TGTGCCAGCCATAGGGGCCGCCTCTCCTACAATGAGCAGTTCTTC
v_gene: TRBV3-1; abundance: few; d_gene: -; j_gene: TRBJ1-5; CDR3aa: CASSQSQSNQPQHF; CDR3nt: TGTGCCAGCAGCCAATCCCAGTCCAATCAGCCCCAGCATTTT
v_gene: TRBV30; abundance: few; d_gene: -; j_gene: TRBJ2-2; CDR3aa: CAWTERNTGELFF; CDR3nt: TGTGCCTGGACTGAACGGAACACCGGGGAGCTGTTTTTT